This T cell receptor (beta chain) is from a study of blood T cell repertoires in COVID-19 (dated by TCRdb to 2020 to 2021). For the wider study: Samples from collaborators originated in the United States, Italy and Spain and spanned both the acute and convalescent phases of COVID-19. The sample metadata nearly always contained a de-identified subject ID, COVID-19 status, age in years and sex. The samples were drawn from the first 160 participants of the ongoing ImmuneRACE study and from some 1,300 subjects provided by 6 global collaborators. HLA class I and class II types, where available, came from metadata supplied by the sample provider rather than from assay-based typing. The prospective study material was composed of cDNA or gDNA derived from T cells, B-cell-depleted T cells, or PBMCs. Deeply sampled blood TCRbeta repertoires from subjects exposed to, actively infected with, or recovered from COVID-19 were included in the dataset. The repertoires were made available in a free public database intended to serve as a resource for research on the immune response to SARS-CoV-2.

As concerns this clone: No cognate antigen has been identified for it. Qualities for individual bases were not recorded, and no much larger clone is one base off.

V trim: 3 bases; J trim: 9 bases; unmatched bases: 9. The CDR3 sequence holds 16 residues, the cysteine and phenylalanine included. Only the CDR3 DNA stays, 48 bases, in frame from base 1. CDR1 and CDR2 are drawn from the germline V gene: MDHEN, SYDVKM. Participants in the prospective study were enrolled through a virtual design, were aged about 18 to 90 years, and lived in approximately 25 United States geographic areas. Cohort assignment in the prospective study relied on participant-reported clinical history from a screening survey and a study questionnaire. ImmuneRACE Cohort 3 recovered participants were defined by two consecutive negative NP/OP PCR tests, healthcare professional clearance, or symptom resolution. Mobile phlebotomists in the prospective study collected whole blood, serum and a nasopharyngeal or oropharyngeal swab from every participant. Over a roughly two-month period, participants in the prospective study had the option of providing additional blood draws and questionnaires. Blood samples from the prospective study were shipped frozen or at room temperature prior to DNA extraction.

TCRbeta CDR3 regions were amplified from genomic DNA by means of the immunoSEQ Assay, a bias-controlled multiplex PCR. On the authors' methods: The number of nucleated cells in each sample was estimated from the amplification of reference gene primers within the assay. Sequence reads were collapsed and filtered to measure the absolute abundance of every unique TCRbeta CDR3 rearrangement. Productive Simpson clonality was computed per sample as the square root of Simpson's diversity index over productive rearrangements. TCRdb took this table from immuneACCESS and kept in-frame rearrangements with V and J called. Such tables lack part of the clones; where checked against another copy, unresolved V genes explain under half of the gap, and the rest is unexplained. V and J calls and clone size follow that table, whereas D and trimming were derived from the DNA. Here the sample has over 200,000 clones; approximately 85% occur a single time. Under 2.5% of the sample is taken by the ten largest.

On the study overall, not on this receptor specifically: How much clinical and demographic metadata was included differed by source and by participant, and the metadata was provided uncurated.

Sequencing was performed on PBMCs or T cells enriched from blood (not recorded which). This receptor chain uses TRBV28 and TRBJ2-1, with 12 central nucleotides matching TRBD2. This clonotype was sampled from a woman aged 45 to 65 who had recovered from COVID-19. The DNA sequence is TGTGCCAGCAGTTTCGAACTAGCGGGAGGATCGGGTGAGCAGTTCTTC. This sequence encodes CASSFELAGGSGEQFF.